The next 8 T cell receptor beta chains were all read from a single sample in a study of identical twins. TCRdb itself ran the 5' RACE reads through MiXCR, one entry per CDR3 protein. Of 510,000 or so distinct CDR3 sequences listed, about 15% are singletons. These data are also associated with another study on yellow fever vaccine responses in identical twins.

The source material was CD4+ T cells sorted from blood. The receptors were gathered from a woman under 30 in good health.

The rearrangement uses TRBV2 and TRBJ2-1; 7 nucleotides agree with TRBD2. J was trimmed by 9 bases and V by 7 bases; bases with no gene match: 12. The CDR3 extends over 14 amino acids. Germline-derived CDR1 and CDR2 are SNHLY and FYNNEI. The CDR3 DNA sequence: TGTGCCAGCACCTGGGCTAGCGGTGAAAGTGAGCAGTTCTTC. Encoded protein: CASTWASGESEQFF.

The chain couples TRBV3-1 to TRBJ2-7, with 8 bases aligning to TRBD2. V shed 5 bases and J 3 bases; nucleotides not matched to a gene: 6. This CDR3 comprises 14 residues. Germline V gives CDR1 LGHDT, CDR2 YNNKEL (reference sequence). Here the CDR3 reads CASSGRGGHYEQYV. As DNA, the CDR3 is TGTGCCAGCAGCGGACGGGGGGGCCACTACGAGCAGTACGTC.

In its sample, this clonotype was seen a few times. This chain uses TRBV15 with TRBJ2-3; tentatively, D is TRBD1 (5 bases). V lost 6 bases and J 3 bases, leaving 13 bases between the germline ends. The length of the CDR3 is 14 residues. In germline, CDR1 is LNHNV, CDR2 YYDKDF (reference sequence). This chain's CDR3 is CATSTKGKTDTQYF. The CDR3 nucleotides are TGTGCCACCAGTACTAAGGGGAAAACAGATACGCAGTATTTT.

Written as DNA, the CDR3 is TGCGCCAGCAGCTCGACAGGGGTGGCGGGAGGGGCCAATGAGCAGTTCTTC. This sequence encodes CASSSTGVAGGANEQFF. The V call is TRBV5-1, the J call TRBJ2-1, with D tentatively TRBD2 (9 bases). The V end lost 3 bases, the J end lost 6 bases, and 22 bases lay between the germline ends. CDR1 SGHRS and CDR2 YFSETQ come from the germline V gene. The CDR3 runs to 17 residues.

In its sample, this clonotype was seen a few times. The V and J genes are TRBV24-1 and TRBJ2-3; TRBD2 is a possible D gene (6 bases). Looked up from germline, CDR1 is KGHDR and CDR2 is SFDVKD. The CDR3 is 16 residues long. Trimming pared 3 bases from V and 3 bases from J, leaving 15 bases between. The CDR3 sequence is CATSDPMTSTTDTQYF. CDR3 DNA sequence: TGTGCCACCAGTGATCCGATGACTAGTACAACAGATACGCAGTATTTT.

This clonotype was counted ten times or more. The chain has TRBV3-1 and TRBJ2-1; a possible D gene is TRBD1 (5 bases). Between the trimmed V and J ends, which lost 5 bases and 0 bases, there was a span of 20 bases. The CDR3 spans 18 residues. The germline gives CDR1 LGHDT, CDR2 YNNKEL (reference sequence). The CDR3 here is CASSSTSARQGSYNEQFF. The DNA for the CDR3 is TGTGCCAGCAGCTCGACATCCGCGCGGCAGGGCTCCTACAATGAGCAGTTCTTC.

This chain links TRBV3-1 with TRBJ1-1, with D hard to call. V was trimmed by 3 bases and J by 5 bases, leaving 13 bases between them. This CDR3 comprises 14 residues. Germline V gene sequence: CDR1 LGHDT, CDR2 YNNKEL (reference sequence). CDR3 in DNA: TGTGCCAGCAGCCATTCCACGGGTTTTACTGAAGCTTTCTTT. It encodes CASSHSTGFTEAFF.

This clonotype has only a few counts. The chain couples TRBV15 to TRBJ2-3, with a possible D match to TRBD2 (6 bases). Germline CDR1 reads LNHNV; CDR2 reads YYDKDF (reference sequence). The CDR3 totals 14 residues. Trimming removed 4 bases from V and 1 base from J, with 9 bases in between. CDR3 sequence reads: CATSKASGTDTQYF. The CDR3, as DNA: TGTGCCACCAGCAAGGCTAGCGGCACAGATACGCAGTATTTT.